The T cell receptor beta chain described here comes from a study of early T cells in non-severe SARS-CoV-2 infection. Study-wide context: Sequencing of unsorted whole blood was done on bulk RNA, leaving chains unpaired.

General study points: Matching with VDJdb favored anti-spike CD8 responses (missing private and CD4 specificities).

Individual cDNA molecules received unique molecular identifiers during library preparation. TCRdb processed the 5' RACE reads anew with MiXCR; each CDR3 protein has one entry. This table holds around 12,000 distinct CDR3 sequences, around 4.9% found once. V was pared by 4 bases and J by 0 bases, with 15 bases between. The CDR3 has 16 residues. The V gene's germline CDR1 is SQVTM and CDR2 ANQGSEA. Turning to this clonotype: As yet, its antigen is unknown.

The sequence came from an adult who was a healthcare worker with PCR-confirmed SARS-CoV-2 infection or an uninfected control (not recorded which). The sample taken for sequencing was whole blood. The chain has TRBV29-1 and TRBJ2-2; D unclear. The CDR3 region is CSVVVLRAANTGELFF. In DNA, the CDR3 is TGCAGCGTTGTCGTCCTCCGGGCCGCGAACACCGGGGAGCTGTTTTTT.